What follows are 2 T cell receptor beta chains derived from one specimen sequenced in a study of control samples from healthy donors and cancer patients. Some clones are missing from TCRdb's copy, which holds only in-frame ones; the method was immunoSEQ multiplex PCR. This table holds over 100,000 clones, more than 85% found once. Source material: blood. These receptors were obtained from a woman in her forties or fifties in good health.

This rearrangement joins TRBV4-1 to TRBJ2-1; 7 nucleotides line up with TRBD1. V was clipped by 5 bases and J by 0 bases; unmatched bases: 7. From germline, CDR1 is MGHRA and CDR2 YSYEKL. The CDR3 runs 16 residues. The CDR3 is CASSLARDSSYNEQFF. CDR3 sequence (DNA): TGCGCCAGCAGCTTAGCCCGGGACAGCTCCTACAATGAGCAGTTCTTC.

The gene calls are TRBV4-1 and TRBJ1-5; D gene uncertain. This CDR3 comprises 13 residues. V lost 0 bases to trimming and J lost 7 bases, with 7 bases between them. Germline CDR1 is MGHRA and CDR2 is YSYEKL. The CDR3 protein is CASSQDPKQPQHF. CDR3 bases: TGCGCCAGCAGCCAAGATCCGAAGCAGCCCCAGCATTTT.